Listed below are T cell receptor beta chains from one sample, sequenced in a study of T cells in Graves' hyperthyroidism and ophthalmopathy. TCRdb fed the multiplex PCR reads into MiXCR, producing one record per CDR3 protein. The table lists 500,000 to 800,000 distinct CDR3 sequences, approximately 14% of them singletons. The sequencing sample was made of blood. The source of these receptors is a woman aged 45-65 years with Graves' ophthalmopathy. Both conserved end residues are part of each CDR3. Fields, in order: V gene, J gene, CDR3 protein.

V: TRBV4-3; J: TRBJ1-2; CDR3: CASSQAVGGNYGYTF
V: TRBV6-2/TRBV6-3; J: TRBJ2-1; CDR3: CASTYGPGTSGRGNEQFF
V: TRBV7-3; J: TRBJ2-2; CDR3: CASSPKGTGGRLNTGELFF
V: TRBV7-2; J: TRBJ2-2; CDR3: CASSLSGRGNTGELFF
V: TRBV7-3; J: TRBJ2-5; CDR3: CASSLLLAGETQYF
V: TRBV7-9; J: TRBJ2-7; CDR3: CASSYPGRDRVNEQYF
V: TRBV7-2; J: TRBJ2-1; CDR3: CASSPGQGRDEQFF
V: TRBV12-3/TRBV12-4; J: TRBJ2-3; CDR3: CASSAQGLKEGDTQYF
V: TRBV11-2; J: TRBJ2-1; CDR3: CASSRPALAVYNEQFF
V: TRBV27; J: TRBJ1-5; CDR3: CASSLGGVQPQHF
V: TRBV2; J: TRBJ2-1; CDR3: CASTSTEQFF
V: TRBV6-1; J: TRBJ2-1; CDR3: CASRKTGQGYNEQFF
V: TRBV14; J: TRBJ2-1; CDR3: CASSPQGFFYNEQFF
V: TRBV5-1; J: TRBJ2-1; CDR3: CASSSTGGRPNEQFF
V: TRBV27; J: TRBJ1-5; CDR3: CASSKDRGGGYSNQPQHF
V: TRBV5-1; J: TRBJ2-5; CDR3: CASSEGLAGSKTQYF
V: TRBV10-3; J: TRBJ1-4; CDR3: CAIMRSFNEKLFF
V: TRBV7-7; J: TRBJ2-5; CDR3: CASSQDWTSGRETQYF
V: TRBV12-3/TRBV12-4; J: TRBJ2-5; CDR3: CASRTSGVEIQYF
V: TRBV9; J: TRBJ2-1; CDR3: CASSVLAGSSYNEQFF
V: TRBV28; J: TRBJ2-2; CDR3: CASRTGTGRSGELFF
V: TRBV6-1; J: TRBJ1-4; CDR3: CASSDRDRVSGEKLFF
V: TRBV14; J: TRBJ1-2; CDR3: CASSQGSFYGYTF
V: TRBV19; J: TRBJ2-1; CDR3: CASSHSGPIPPNEQFF
V: TRBV5-8; J: TRBJ2-1; CDR3: CASSLPPSYNEQFF
V: TRBV27; J: TRBJ2-3; CDR3: CASSPYSRGGASTDTQYF
V: TRBV24-1; J: TRBJ2-6; CDR3: CATSDFTGRGANVLTF
V: TRBV20-1; J: TRBJ2-2; CDR3: CSARSSGRYTGELFF
V: TRBV10-3; J: TRBJ2-1; CDR3: CAISDGQGNEQFF
V: TRBV4-1; J: TRBJ1-5; CDR3: CASSQDSLYNQPQHF
V: TRBV12-3/TRBV12-4; J: TRBJ2-2; CDR3: CASSLSRILTGELFF
V: TRBV28; J: TRBJ2-5; CDR3: CASSSPSGEGETQYF
V: TRBV2; J: TRBJ2-7; CDR3: CASSEQGQGYEQYF
V: TRBV7-3; J: TRBJ2-5; CDR3: CASSFGGPGETQYF
V: TRBV10-3; J: TRBJ2-1; CDR3: CAISEVSGPYNEQFF
V: TRBV5-4; J: TRBJ2-1; CDR3: CACSFGGSYNEQFF
V: TRBV6-5; J: TRBJ1-1; CDR3: CASSYSARRPTEAFF
V: TRBV30; J: TRBJ2-7; CDR3: CAWSGGEPGRYEQYF
V: TRBV27; J: TRBJ1-2; CDR3: CASRQGGYGYTF
V: TRBV12-3/TRBV12-4; J: TRBJ2-1; CDR3: CASSLGPGRSREQFF
V: TRBV28; J: TRBJ1-4; CDR3: CASSSSGFTNEKLFF
V: TRBV28; J: TRBJ2-3; CDR3: CASSSYAGGGTDTQYF
V: TRBV20-1; J: TRBJ2-5; CDR3: CSAIDRGIETQYF
V: TRBV27; J: TRBJ2-4; CDR3: CASSFRTSGSKVKNIQYF
V: TRBV27; J: TRBJ2-1; CDR3: CASSWSRPPSYNEQFF
V: TRBV19; J: TRBJ1-4; CDR3: CASGKGRTNEKLFF
V: TRBV27; J: TRBJ2-7; CDR3: CASSLSTGTGSYEQYF
V: TRBV20-1; J: TRBJ2-7; CDR3: CSARDRGVSYEQYF
V: TRBV18; J: TRBJ2-2; CDR3: CASSPPSLPSTGELFF
V: TRBV2; J: TRBJ2-7; CDR3: CASNRDRGYEQYF
V: TRBV7-8; J: TRBJ1-5; CDR3: CASTLDRGLQPQHF
V: TRBV10-3; J: TRBJ2-7; CDR3: CAISEGGSEQYF
V: TRBV28; J: TRBJ1-2; CDR3: CASTTLDYGYTF
V: TRBV28; J: TRBJ2-7; CDR3: CASSLEGSQYEQYF
V: TRBV27; J: TRBJ2-5; CDR3: CASRIAARETQYF
V: TRBV15; J: TRBJ2-7; CDR3: CATSRVALGQGYEQYF